This TCR beta chain was documented in a study of blood T cell repertoires in COVID-19. Study summary: The United States, Italy and Spain were the sources of the acute and convalescent COVID-19 samples.

Each participant's cohort was designated according to participant-reported clinical history. Original analysis: Amplification with reference gene primers provided the estimates of nucleated cell counts. Clones were read by immunoSEQ multiplex PCR, and TCRdb kept only the in-frame ones, dropping some. V, J and clone size were drawn from that table, and D and trimming were deduced from the DNA. The profile shows around 290,000 clones, approximately 91% of them singletons. Germline lookup yields CDR1 KGHSH and CDR2 LQKENI. Trimming cost V 6 bases and J 5 bases; bases outside gene matches: 6. This CDR3 comprises 14 residues.

The sequence derives from a woman under 40 who had recovered from COVID-19. The chain employs TRBV18 and TRBJ1-5, with TRBD1 matching 8 bases. Sequenced input: PBMCs or T cells enriched from blood (not recorded which). CDR3: CASSPGTGDQPQHF. The CDR3 coding sequence is TGTGCCAGCTCCCCCGGGACAGGAGATCAGCCCCAGCATTTT.